A single sample is the source of the 22 T cell receptor beta chains below, sequenced in a study of blood T cell repertoires in COVID-19. Clones were sequenced by immunoSEQ multiplex PCR, and TCRdb holds only the in-frame ones, with some missing. The data hold just under 250,000 clones, with approximately 83% observed a single time. Sample: peripheral blood. These receptors all come from a woman in her thirties who had recovered from COVID-19.

This clone was observed a few times. This chain uses TRBV20-1 with TRBJ1-5, with TRBD1 identical over 7 bases. Germline assignment: CDR1 DFQATT and CDR2 SNEGSKA (reference sequence). V lost 3 bases to trimming and J lost 0 bases; unmatched junction nucleotides: 14. This CDR3 is 18 amino acids long. For the CDR3, the DNA is TGCAGTGCTAGTGACCGTGAGACAGGGCCCTATAGCAATCAGCCCCAGCATTTT. It is translated as CSASDRETGPYSNQPQHF.

The J gene is TRBJ2-1, the V gene TRBV6-2 or TRBV6-3; D might be TRBD1 (5 bases). The V end lost 2 bases, the J end lost 5 bases, and 19 bases lay between the germline ends. The CDR3 runs 17 residues. Germline V gene sequence: CDR1 MNHEY, CDR2 SVGEGT. The CDR3 loop reads CASSYGQGASINNEQFF. CDR3 nucleotides: TGTGCCAGCAGTTACGGCCAGGGTGCCAGCATAAACAATGAGCAGTTCTTC.

This clone occurred many times. The CDR3 coding sequence is TGCAGTGCTAGTAAGGGGGCCACTGAAGCTTTCTTT. As protein: CSASKGATEAFF. This chain joins TRBV20-1 and TRBJ1-1, with 7 nucleotides matching TRBD1. CDR1 DFQATT and CDR2 SNEGSKA come from the germline V gene (reference sequence). CDR3 length: 12 residues. V lost 3 bases, J lost 4 bases, and 2 bases stayed unmatched.

The chain combines TRBV7-2 with TRBJ2-1; 7 nucleotides line up with TRBD1. Germline trimming cut 5 bases from V and 5 bases from J; bases unmatched to any gene: 12. CDR1 is SGHTA, CDR2 FQGNSA, per germline. The CDR3 length is 16 residues. CDR3 bases: TGTGCCAGCAGCCGCCGGAGGCTTCAGGGGGACAATGAGCAGTTCTTC. Translating gives CASSRRRLQGDNEQFF.

This clone was found once. The chain couples TRBV4-3 to TRBJ2-2; unclear D gene. Germline values: CDR1 LGHNA, CDR2 YSLEER. This CDR3 contains 14 residues. Deletions cut 4 bases from V and 3 bases from J, with 9 bases between. The CDR3 DNA is TGCGCCAGCAGCCCCCAACAGTACACCGGGGAGCTGTTTTTT. This codes for CASSPQQYTGELFF.

The DNA for the CDR3 is TGCGCCAGCAGCTTGTGGCGGACTAGCGCCGGGGAGACCCAGTACTTC. Translating it yields CASSLWRTSAGETQYF. The J gene is TRBJ2-5, the V gene TRBV5-1; 9 nucleotides agree with TRBD2. The CDR3 covers 16 residues. Germline V CDR1 and CDR2: SGHRS, YFSETQ. Unmatched junction bases numbered 9, after V lost 1 base and J lost 5 bases.

J is TRBJ2-7 and V is TRBV7-3, with D possibly matching TRBD1 (5 bases). CDR1 is SGHTA and CDR2 is FQGTGA in the germline V gene. The ends were cut back, 5 bases at V and 1 base at J, with 12 bases in the middle. The CDR3 totals 14 residues. CDR3 sequence (DNA): TGTGCCAGCAGCCCACAGACAGCTTCCTACGAGCAGTACTTC. It is translated as CASSPQTASYEQYF. The full variable domain, with the rest looked up from reference TRBV7-3 and TRBJ2-7, is GAGVSQTPSNKVTEKGKYVELRCDPISGHTALYWYRQSLGQGPEFLIYFQGTGAADDSGLPNDRFFAVRPEGSVSTLKIQRTERGDSAVYLCASSPQTASYEQYFGPGTRLTVT.

This clone was seen a handful of times. This sequence joins TRBV11-2 and TRBJ2-2; 7 bases line up with TRBD1. Looked up from germline, CDR1 is SGHAT and CDR2 is FQNNGV. The junction had 6 bases not matched to a gene; V was cut back by 5 bases and J by 3 bases. This CDR3 has 15 residues. CDR3 sequence: CASSATGIYTGELFF. CDR3 nucleotide sequence: TGTGCCAGCAGCGCGACAGGGATCTACACCGGGGAGCTGTTTTTT.

V usage is TRBV19 and J usage is TRBJ2-5; TRBD1 is a possible D gene (6 bases). V dropped 6 bases and J dropped 5 bases, with 10 bases sitting between them. CDR1 LNHDA and CDR2 SQIVND come from the germline V gene (reference sequence). The CDR3 length is 12 residues. The CDR3 protein is CASRRQGETQYF. Here the CDR3 DNA reads TGTGCCAGTAGGCGTCAGGGGGAGACCCAGTACTTC.

The rearrangement joins TRBV19 to TRBJ2-1; 10 bases align to TRBD2. J gave up 0 bases and V 3 bases, and 5 bases lay outside the gene matches. The CDR3 totals 17 residues. Germline V gene data show CDR1 as LNHDA and CDR2 as SQIVND (reference sequence). The CDR3 region is CASSMWLAGDSYNEQFF. The DNA of the CDR3 is TGTGCCAGTAGTATGTGGCTAGCGGGGGACTCCTACAATGAGCAGTTCTTC. Together with reference TRBV19 and TRBJ2-1, the CDR3 gives the full variable domain: DGGITQSPKYLFRKEGQNVTLSCEQNLNHDAMYWYRQDPGQGLRLIYYSQIVNDFQKGDIAEGYSVSREKKESFPLTVTSAQKNPTAFYLCASSMWLAGDSYNEQFFGPGTRLTVL.

The V and J genes are TRBV30 and TRBJ2-1, with TRBD2 as a possible D gene (6 bases). The V end was cut by 4 bases, the J end by 8 bases, with 24 bases between. CDR3 length: 16 residues. Germline V gene sequence: CDR1 GTSNPN, CDR2 SVGIG (reference sequence). The DNA for the CDR3 is TGTGCCTGGACTGATCTCCGGGGGTACTCGAAGGATGAGCAGTTCTTC. Translated: CAWTDLRGYSKDEQFF.

The CDR3 sequence is CASSLPRVLNEKLFF. CDR3 nucleotides: TGCGCCAGCAGCCTACCACGAGTACTTAATGAAAAACTGTTTTTT. This chain connects TRBV4-1 to TRBJ1-4; D is unresolved. The germline CDR1 and CDR2 sequences are MGHRA and YSYEKL. V was pared by 4 bases and J by 4 bases, with 13 bases between. There are 15 residues in the CDR3.

The rearrangement links TRBV7-9 to TRBJ2-1, with 8 bases fitting TRBD2. The trim removed 4 bases at V and 7 bases at J, leaving 9 bases unmatched. This CDR3 region has 15 residues. The V gene's germline CDR1 is SEHNR and CDR2 FQNEAQ (reference sequence). The CDR3 here is CASSSRGGWENEQFF. CDR3 bases: TGTGCCAGCAGCTCCCGCGGGGGGTGGGAGAATGAGCAGTTCTTC.

This clone was seen once. The V and J genes are TRBV6-2 or TRBV6-3 and TRBJ2-5; 12 positions agree with TRBD2. This CDR3 spans 17 amino acids. V dropped 2 bases and J dropped 7; count of bases not matched to a gene: 11. Germline V gene data show CDR1 as MNHEY and CDR2 as SVGEGT. Written as DNA, the CDR3 is TGTGCCAGCAGTTACACCAGACTAGCGGGGGCCAGCGGGACCCAGTACTTC. Its protein product is CASSYTRLAGASGTQYF.

This sequence joins TRBV6-5 and TRBJ2-7; a weak D match, TRBD2 (5 bases). The CDR3 contains 14 residues. Germline V lookup: CDR1 MNHEY, CDR2 SVGAGI. Between the trimmed V and J ends, which lost 10 bases and 1 base, there was a span of 17 bases. CDR3 coding DNA: TGTGCCACACAGCGGCGGGTCAATTCCTACGAGCAGTACTTC. Its translation: CATQRRVNSYEQYF.

The gene calls are TRBV5-1 and TRBJ1-4; 9 nucleotides match TRBD1. The CDR3 loop spans 15 amino acids. Trimming removed 4 bases from V and 8 bases from J; junction bases left unmatched: 9. From germline, CDR1 is SGHRS and CDR2 YFSETQ. The CDR3 DNA follows: TGCGCCAGCAGCGACAACAGGGGGCTTGGGGAAAAACTGTTTTTT. Translation gives CASSDNRGLGEKLFF.

As to this clone: At one of its ends the junction is not consistent with the germline gene, which may arise from a read error. The V call is TRBV12-3 or TRBV12-4, the J call TRBJ2-5, with a weak D call TRBD2 (7 bases). The CDR3 consists of 12 residues. The CDR3 coding sequence is TGTGCCAGCAGTATGTTTGGGGGGGGCCCCAACTTC. It yields the protein CASSMFGGGPNF.

V is TRBV6-6 and J is TRBJ2-7; D perhaps matches TRBD1 (6 bases). The V gene's germline CDR1 is MNHNY and CDR2 SVGAGI (reference sequence). The CDR3 length is 13 residues. With 7 bases removed from V and 3 bases from J, the gap between germline ends came to 13 bases. CDR3 nucleotides: TGTGCCAGCACTCAGGACAGAAACTACGAGCAGTACTTC. Translation: CASTQDRNYEQYF.

The rearrangement links TRBV2 to TRBJ2-1; 7 positions match TRBD1. Losses at the gene ends were 6 bases for V and 5 bases for J; bases not matched to a gene: 7. The CDR3 has 14 residues. Germline CDR1 and CDR2: SNHLY and FYNNEI. The CDR3 loop is CASRHQTGHNEQFF. The DNA for the CDR3 is TGTGCCAGCAGGCATCAGACAGGGCACAATGAGCAGTTCTTC.

The gene calls are TRBV4-1 and TRBJ2-3; 7 bases agree with TRBD1. CDR1 is MGHRA and CDR2 is YSYEKL in the germline V gene. J gave up 5 bases and V 2 bases, and 1 base lay outside the gene matches. This CDR3 is 13 amino acids long. The CDR3 bases are TGCGCCAGCAGCCAAACAGGGGAAGATACGCAGTATTTT. Encoded protein: CASSQTGEDTQYF.

The rearrangement joins TRBV24-1 to TRBJ1-6; D is unclear. The V end was cut by 3 bases, the J end by 4 bases, with 9 bases between. CDR3 length: 15 residues. CDR1 KGHDR and CDR2 SFDVKD come from the germline V gene. CDR3 DNA: TGTGCCACCAGTGATCCGAGAGAATATAATTCACCCCTCCACTTT. It encodes CATSDPREYNSPLHF.

The chain combines TRBV18 with TRBJ2-7, with TRBD1 as a possible D gene (5 bases). The germline V gene has CDR1 KGHSH and CDR2 LQKENI. The V gene lost 3 bases and the J gene lost 1 base, with 13 bases spanning the gap. The CDR3 runs 15 residues. CDR3 sequence (DNA): TGTGCCAGCTCACCGAACTGGGGCCAATCCTACGAGCAGTACTTC. Its protein product is CASSPNWGQSYEQYF.